These T cell receptor beta chains were read from a single sample in a study of CD8+ T cells in alopecia areata. The protocol was immunoSEQ multiplex PCR, while the TCRdb copy is restricted to in-frame clones and leaves out a portion. Of approximately 160,000 clones listed, 60% to 75% are singletons. The specimen was CD4+ T cells sorted from blood, collected at week 24, from a patient treated with tofacitinib. These receptors all stem from a human donor with alopecia areata. Each CDR3 is given with its conserved first and last residue. Each record gives: J gene, D gene, V gene, clone size, CDR3 protein, CDR3 DNA. D genes are given only for firm matches. Part of the rows lack a size; the others show once, few, many or a class for expanded clones.

>TRBJ1-4|-|TRBV30|few
CAWSIREKLFF
TGTGCCTGGAGTATAAGGGAAAAACTGTTTTTT
>TRBJ2-1|-|TRBV4-2|-
CASSQDTGEQFF
TGTGCCAGCAGCCAAGATACCGGTGAGCAGTTCTTC
>TRBJ1-1|-|TRBV30|once
CAWRDSLSPKAFF
TGTGCCTGGAGAGACTCACTTTCGCCCAAAGCTTTCTTT
>TRBJ2-5|TRBD2|TRBV7-2|once
CASSNRPGLAGGSKTQYF
TGTGCCAGCAGTAACAGACCGGGACTAGCGGGGGGCTCGAAGACCCAGTACTTC
>TRBJ2-5|TRBD1|TRBV23-1|-
CATTTGEETQYF
TGCGCCACTACGACAGGGGAGGAGACCCAGTACTTC
>TRBJ1-6|TRBD1|TRBV25-1|-
CASSGGTGISPLHF
TGTGCCAGCAGTGGGGGGACAGGAATTTCACCCCTCCACTTT
>TRBJ2-7|-|TRBV29-1|few
CSVGDRTYEQYF
TGCAGCGTCGGGGACCGCACCTACGAGCAGTACTTC
>TRBJ2-7|-|TRBV2|-
CASRPRGGGNYYEQYF
TGTGCCAGCAGACCTCGAGGGGGAGGGAACTACTACGAGCAGTACTTC
>TRBJ1-6|-|TRBV19|few
CASSYGGGNSPLHF
TGTGCCAGTAGTTATGGGGGCGGGAATTCACCCCTCCACTTT
>TRBJ1-4|-|TRBV7-2|-
CASSLGRGEKLFF
TGTGCCAGCAGCTTAGGGCGTGGGGAAAAACTGTTTTTT
>TRBJ2-7|TRBD2|TRBV30|-
CAWSVAGVSYEQYF
TGTGCCTGGAGTGTAGCGGGAGTTTCCTACGAGCAGTACTTC
>TRBJ2-7|TRBD1|TRBV5-1|-
CASSSGQATYEQYF
TGCGCCAGCAGCTCGGGACAGGCAACCTACGAGCAGTACTTC
>TRBJ2-7|-|TRBV30|-
CAWSRRHGTYEQYF
TGTGCCTGGAGCAGAAGACATGGGACCTACGAGCAGTACTTC
>TRBJ2-4|-|TRBV29-1|few
CSVDSGSHQNIQYF
TGCAGCGTTGATTCAGGATCCCACCAAAACATTCAGTACTTC
>TRBJ1-3|TRBD1|TRBV19|few
CASSMGTAGNTIYF
TGTGCCAGTAGTATGGGGACAGCTGGAAACACCATATATTTT
>TRBJ2-7|-|TRBV7-9|once
CASSNLDLFNPDEQYF
TGTGCCAGCAGCAACCTCGACCTTTTTAACCCCGACGAGCAGTACTTC
>TRBJ1-2|-|TRBV29-1|few
CSVASPRTAGYTF
TGCAGCGTCGCTTCGCCAAGAACGGCTGGCTACACCTTC
>TRBJ1-2|-|TRBV2|-
CASRSSYGYTF
TGTGCCAGCAGGAGTAGCTATGGCTACACCTTC
>TRBJ1-1|-|TRBV11-2|-
CASSLGTEAFF
TGTGCCAGCAGCTTAGGGACTGAAGCTTTCTTT
>TRBJ2-3|-|TRBV6-5|-
CASRSRGAGTDTQYF
TGTGCCAGCAGGTCACGGGGGGCGGGCACAGATACGCAGTATTTT
>TRBJ1-2|-|TRBV5-1|few
CASSSPGTQYSGYTF
TGCGCCAGCAGTTCCCCCGGGACCCAATATAGTGGCTACACCTTC
>TRBJ2-3|TRBD2|TRBV4-2|-
CASSTKGTTPNTQYF
TGTGCCAGCAGCACTAAAGGGACTACCCCAAATACGCAGTATTTT
>TRBJ2-3|-|TRBV18|-
CASSPVRDGVNTDTQYF
TGTGCCAGCTCACCAGTTCGGGACGGAGTAAACACAGATACGCAGTATTTT
>TRBJ1-5|-|TRBV27|-
CASSLTGKQPQHF
TGTGCCAGCAGTCTAACAGGGAAACAGCCCCAGCATTTT
>TRBJ2-3|TRBD1|TRBV7-2|few
CASSYGTAADTQYF
TGTGCCAGCAGCTATGGGACAGCGGCAGATACGCAGTATTTT
>TRBJ1-4|TRBD1|TRBV2|few
CASWGQPPGELFF
TGTGCCAGCTGGGGACAGCCGCCCGGCGAACTGTTTTTT
>TRBJ2-7|TRBD1|TRBV4-1|few
CASSPLWGTGDSYEQYF
TGCGCCAGCAGCCCCCTCTGGGGGACAGGAGATTCCTACGAGCAGTACTTC
>TRBJ2-1|-|TRBV2|few
CASRKQSVTYNEQFF
TGTGCCAGCAGAAAACAGAGCGTTACGTACAATGAGCAGTTCTTC
>TRBJ2-5|-|TRBV29-1|few
CSVQQGRETQYF
TGCAGCGTTCAACAGGGCCGGGAGACCCAGTACTTC
>TRBJ1-2|-|TRBV27|-
CASSSLGPYGYTF
TGTGCCAGCAGCTCCCTAGGGCCCTATGGCTACACCTTC
>TRBJ2-7|TRBD2|TRBV28|-
CASTVGGEQYF
TGTGCCAGCACCGTGGGAGGGGAGCAGTACTTC
>TRBJ2-5|TRBD2|TRBV29-1|-
CSVSGSGGQETQYF
TGCAGCGTTTCGGGTAGCGGGGGTCAAGAGACCCAGTACTTC
>TRBJ1-2|TRBD1|TRBV30|-
CAWSRDRANYGYTF
TGTGCCTGGAGTCGGGACAGAGCTAACTATGGCTACACCTTC
>TRBJ2-4|-|TRBV7-2|-
CASSLVVAVGLAKNIQYF
TGTGCCAGCAGCTTAGTGGTTGCGGTGGGTCTAGCCAAAAACATTCAGTACTTC
>TRBJ2-7|TRBD1|TRBV30|-
CAWSVSRGFGEQYF
TGTGCCTGGAGTGTATCCAGGGGGTTTGGCGAGCAGTACTTC
>TRBJ1-2|-|TRBV29-1|-
CSVRDREYGYTF
TGCAGCGTCAGAGACAGAGAATATGGCTACACCTTC
>TRBJ2-5|TRBD2|TRBV5-5|few
CASSQGTSGSKETQYF
TGTGCCAGCAGCCAGGGCACTAGCGGGAGCAAAGAGACCCAGTACTTC
>TRBJ1-5|-|TRBV7-8|-
CASSLRRVGNQPQHF
TGTGCCAGCAGCTTACGGAGGGTTGGAAATCAGCCCCAGCATTTT
>TRBJ2-6|-|TRBV30|few
CAWTRTRAGANVLTF
TGTGCCTGGACGAGAACCAGGGCCGGGGCCAACGTCCTGACTTTC
>TRBJ1-2|-|TRBV18|-
CASSTQYRVDHYGYTF
TGTGCCAGCTCAACCCAATACAGGGTCGATCACTATGGCTACACCTTC
>TRBJ1-1|-|TRBV6-6|-
CASCENTEAFF
TGTGCCAGCTGCGAGAACACTGAAGCTTTCTTT